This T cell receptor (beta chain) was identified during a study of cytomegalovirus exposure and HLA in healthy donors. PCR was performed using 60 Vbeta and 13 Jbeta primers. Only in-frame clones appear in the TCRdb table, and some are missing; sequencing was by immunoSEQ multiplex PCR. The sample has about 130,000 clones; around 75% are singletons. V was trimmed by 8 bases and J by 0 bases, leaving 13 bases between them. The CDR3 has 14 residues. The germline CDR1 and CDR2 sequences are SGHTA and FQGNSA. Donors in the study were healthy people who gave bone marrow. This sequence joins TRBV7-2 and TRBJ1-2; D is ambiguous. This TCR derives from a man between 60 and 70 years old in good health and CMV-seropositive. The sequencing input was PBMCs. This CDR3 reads CASDKQSANYGYTF. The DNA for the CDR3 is TGTGCCAGCGACAAACAGTCAGCTAACTATGGCTACACCTTC.